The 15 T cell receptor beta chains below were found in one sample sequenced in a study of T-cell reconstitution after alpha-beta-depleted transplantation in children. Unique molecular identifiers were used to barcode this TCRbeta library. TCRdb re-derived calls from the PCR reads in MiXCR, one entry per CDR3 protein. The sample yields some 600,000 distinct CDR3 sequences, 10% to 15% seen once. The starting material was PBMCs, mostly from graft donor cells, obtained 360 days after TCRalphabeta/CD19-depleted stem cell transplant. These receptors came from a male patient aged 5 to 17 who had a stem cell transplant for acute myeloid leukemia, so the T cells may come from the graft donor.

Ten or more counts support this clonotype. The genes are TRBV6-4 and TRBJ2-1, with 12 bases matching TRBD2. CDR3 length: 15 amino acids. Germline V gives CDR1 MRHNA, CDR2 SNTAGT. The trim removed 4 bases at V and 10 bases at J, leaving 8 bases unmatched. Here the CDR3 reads CASSGSSGRAGEQFF. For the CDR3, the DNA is TGTGCCAGCAGTGGATCTAGCGGGAGGGCGGGCGAGCAGTTCTTC.

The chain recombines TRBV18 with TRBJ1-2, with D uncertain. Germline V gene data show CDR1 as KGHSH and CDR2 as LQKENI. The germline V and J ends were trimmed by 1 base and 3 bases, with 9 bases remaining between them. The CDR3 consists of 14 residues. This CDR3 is CASSPQAADYGYTF. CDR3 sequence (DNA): TGTGCCAGCTCACCACAGGCCGCCGACTATGGCTACACCTTC.

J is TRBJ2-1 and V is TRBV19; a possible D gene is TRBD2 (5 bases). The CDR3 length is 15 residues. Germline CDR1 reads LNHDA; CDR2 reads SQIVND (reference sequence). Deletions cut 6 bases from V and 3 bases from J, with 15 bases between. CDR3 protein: CASSLAGILYNEQFF. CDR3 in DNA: TGTGCCAGTAGCCTAGCAGGTATTCTCTACAATGAGCAGTTCTTC.

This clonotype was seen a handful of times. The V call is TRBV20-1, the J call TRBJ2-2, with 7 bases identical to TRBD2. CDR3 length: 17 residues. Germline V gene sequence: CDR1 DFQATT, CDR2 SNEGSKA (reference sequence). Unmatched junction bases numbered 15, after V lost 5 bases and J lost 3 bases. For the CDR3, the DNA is TGCAGTGCTGGAACTTTTACCGGGACTACGTACACCGGGGAGCTGTTTTTT. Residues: CSAGTFTGTTYTGELFF.

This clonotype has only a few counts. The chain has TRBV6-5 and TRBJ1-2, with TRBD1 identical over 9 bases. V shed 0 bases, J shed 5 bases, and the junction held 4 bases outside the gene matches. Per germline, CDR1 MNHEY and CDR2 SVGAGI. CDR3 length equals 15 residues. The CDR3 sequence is CASSYSRDRVYGYTF. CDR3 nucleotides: TGTGCCAGCAGTTACTCCCGGGACAGGGTGTATGGCTACACCTTC.

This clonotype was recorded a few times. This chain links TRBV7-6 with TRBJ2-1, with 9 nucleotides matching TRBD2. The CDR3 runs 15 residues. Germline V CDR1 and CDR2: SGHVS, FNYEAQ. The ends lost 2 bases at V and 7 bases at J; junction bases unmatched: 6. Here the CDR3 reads CASSLRAGGKNEQFF. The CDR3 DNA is TGTGCCAGCAGCTTACGGGCGGGAGGGAAAAATGAGCAGTTCTTC.

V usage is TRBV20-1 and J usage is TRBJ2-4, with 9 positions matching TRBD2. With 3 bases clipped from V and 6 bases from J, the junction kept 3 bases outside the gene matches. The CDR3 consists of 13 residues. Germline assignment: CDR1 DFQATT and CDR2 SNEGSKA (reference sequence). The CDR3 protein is CSASGSGRNIQYF. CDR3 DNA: TGCAGTGCTAGTGGTAGCGGGAGAAACATTCAGTACTTC.

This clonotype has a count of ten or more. CDR3 sequence: CASTLYGTLRTDTQYF. CDR3 coding DNA: TGTGCCAGCACGCTCTATGGGACTTTGCGCACAGATACGCAGTATTTT. The chain uses TRBV12-3 or TRBV12-4 and TRBJ2-3, with D perhaps matching TRBD2 (6 bases). CDR3 size: 16 residues. Deletions cut 7 bases from V and 1 base from J, with 18 bases between.

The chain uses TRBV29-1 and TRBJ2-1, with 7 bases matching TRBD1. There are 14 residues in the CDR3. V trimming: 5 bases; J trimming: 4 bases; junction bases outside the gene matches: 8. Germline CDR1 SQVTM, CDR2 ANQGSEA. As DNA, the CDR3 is TGCAGCGTTTTACCGGGACAGAGGTACAATGAGCAGTTCTTC. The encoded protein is CSVLPGQRYNEQFF.

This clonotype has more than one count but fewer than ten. The CDR3 DNA follows: TGTGCCTGGAGTAAATACGTGGACAACACCGGGGAGCTGTTTTTT. Translation gives CAWSKYVDNTGELFF. The gene calls are TRBV30 and TRBJ2-2, with no clear D. The CDR3 extends over 15 amino acids. Trimming left V 2 bases short and J 2 bases short, with 12 bases between. Germline CDR1 is GTSNPN and CDR2 is SVGIG (reference sequence).

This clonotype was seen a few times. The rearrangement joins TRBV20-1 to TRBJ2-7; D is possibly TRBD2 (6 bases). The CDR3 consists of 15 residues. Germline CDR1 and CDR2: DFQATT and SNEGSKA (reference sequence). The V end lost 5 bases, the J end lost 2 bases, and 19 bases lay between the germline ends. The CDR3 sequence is CSASPSLARTYEQYF. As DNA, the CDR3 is TGCAGTGCTTCACCCTCTCTAGCGAGAACCTACGAGCAGTACTTC.

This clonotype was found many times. The DNA for the CDR3 is TGTGCCAGCAGCGTCCCCCTAGCAGCCCCTATCTACGAGCAGTACTTC. It translates to CASSVPLAAPIYEQYF. This chain connects TRBV9 to TRBJ2-7, with D possibly TRBD2 on 5 matching bases. The ends were cut back, 2 bases at V and 3 bases at J, with 18 bases in the middle. This CDR3 has 16 residues. Germline lookup yields CDR1 SGDLS and CDR2 YYNGEE.

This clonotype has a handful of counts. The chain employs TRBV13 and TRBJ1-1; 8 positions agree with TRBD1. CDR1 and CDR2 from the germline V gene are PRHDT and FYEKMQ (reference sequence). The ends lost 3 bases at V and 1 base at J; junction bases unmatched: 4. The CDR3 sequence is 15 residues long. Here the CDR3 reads CASSFDRGSNTEAFF. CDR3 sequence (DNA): TGTGCCAGCAGCTTCGACAGGGGTTCGAACACTGAAGCTTTCTTT.

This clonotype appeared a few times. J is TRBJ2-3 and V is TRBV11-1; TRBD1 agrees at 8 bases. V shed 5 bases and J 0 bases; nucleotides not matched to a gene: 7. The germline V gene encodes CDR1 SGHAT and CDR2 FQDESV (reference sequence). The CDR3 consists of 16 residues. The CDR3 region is CASSHPGQDSTDTQYF. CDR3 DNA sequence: TGTGCCAGCAGCCACCCGGGACAGGACAGCACAGATACGCAGTATTTT.

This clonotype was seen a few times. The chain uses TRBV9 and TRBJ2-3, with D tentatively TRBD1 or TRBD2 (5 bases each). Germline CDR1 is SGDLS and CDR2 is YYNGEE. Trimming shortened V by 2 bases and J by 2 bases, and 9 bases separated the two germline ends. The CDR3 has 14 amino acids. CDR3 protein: CASSVGTATDTQYF. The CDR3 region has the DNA TGTGCCAGCAGCGTCGGGACCGCCACAGATACGCAGTATTTT.